This note documents a single T cell receptor beta chain sequence. This record belongs to a study of blood T cell repertoires in COVID-19. Overall study context: Material from acute and convalescent COVID-19 was sourced from the United States, Italy and Spain. Sources were T cells, B-cell-depleted T cells, or PBMCs; the material itself was cDNA or gDNA.

V shed 5 bases and J 7 bases; nucleotides not matched to a gene: 5. The germline V gene has CDR1 MNHEY and CDR2 SMNVEV (reference sequence). The CDR3 is 14 residues long. Original processing methods: The authors estimated nucleated cell counts from reference gene primer amplification. TCRdb's copy holds only in-frame clones and misses some; the assay was immunoSEQ multiplex PCR. The V and J calls and clone size come from that table; D and trimming were worked out from the DNA. This table holds fewer than 300,000 clones, approximately 86% found once. This chain links TRBV27 with TRBJ2-7; 13 bases align to TRBD2. The clonotype comes from a woman in her 30s with acute or convalescent COVID-19. The sample comprised peripheral blood. The CDR3 is CASSAPGLAGEQYF. The DNA for the CDR3 is TGTGCCAGCAGTGCGCCGGGACTAGCGGGGGAGCAGTACTTC.